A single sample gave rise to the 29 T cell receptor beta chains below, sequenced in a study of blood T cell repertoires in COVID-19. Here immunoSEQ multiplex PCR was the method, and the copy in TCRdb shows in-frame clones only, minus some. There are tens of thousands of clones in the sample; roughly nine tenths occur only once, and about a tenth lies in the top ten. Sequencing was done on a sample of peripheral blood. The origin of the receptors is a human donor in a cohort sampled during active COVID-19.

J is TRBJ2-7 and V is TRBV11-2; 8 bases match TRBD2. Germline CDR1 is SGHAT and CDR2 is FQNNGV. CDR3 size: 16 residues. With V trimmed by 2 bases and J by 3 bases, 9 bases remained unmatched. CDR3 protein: CASSLIGKRGSYEQYF. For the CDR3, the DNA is TGTGCCAGCAGCTTAATCGGCAAGCGGGGGAGCTACGAGCAGTACTTC.

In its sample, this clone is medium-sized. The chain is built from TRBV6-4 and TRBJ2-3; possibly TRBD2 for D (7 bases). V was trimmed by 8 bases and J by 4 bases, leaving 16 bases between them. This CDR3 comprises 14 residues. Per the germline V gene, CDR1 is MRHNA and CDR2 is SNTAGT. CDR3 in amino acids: CASSERGGADTQYF. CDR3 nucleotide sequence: TGTGCCAGCTCCGAAAGGGGGGGCGCAGATACGCAGTATTTT.

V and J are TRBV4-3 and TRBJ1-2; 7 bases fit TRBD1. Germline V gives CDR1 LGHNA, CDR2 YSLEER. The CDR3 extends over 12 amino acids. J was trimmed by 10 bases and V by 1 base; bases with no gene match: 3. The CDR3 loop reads CASSQADRPYTF. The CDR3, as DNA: TGCGCCAGCAGCCAAGCGGACAGGCCCTACACCTTC.

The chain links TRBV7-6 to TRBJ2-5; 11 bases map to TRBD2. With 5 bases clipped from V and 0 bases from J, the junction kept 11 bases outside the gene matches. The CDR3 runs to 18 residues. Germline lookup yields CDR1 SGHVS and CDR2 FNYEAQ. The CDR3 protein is CASSAGVAGGEYQETQYF. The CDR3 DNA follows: TGTGCCAGCAGCGCCGGGGTAGCGGGGGGGGAGTACCAAGAGACCCAGTACTTC.

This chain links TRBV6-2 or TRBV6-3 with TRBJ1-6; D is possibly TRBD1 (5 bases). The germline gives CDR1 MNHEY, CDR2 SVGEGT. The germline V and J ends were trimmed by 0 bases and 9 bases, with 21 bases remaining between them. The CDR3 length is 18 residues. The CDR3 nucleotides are TGTGCCAGCAGTTACTCGAGACAGAAATCTTTAAGGTCTTCACCCCTCCACTTT. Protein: CASSYSRQKSLRSSPLHF.

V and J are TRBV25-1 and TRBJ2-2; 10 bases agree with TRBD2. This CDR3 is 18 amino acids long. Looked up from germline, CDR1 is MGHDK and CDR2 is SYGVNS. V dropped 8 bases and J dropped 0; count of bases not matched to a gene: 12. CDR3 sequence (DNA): TGTGCCAGCTCCCTTGAAGTAGCGGGGGGCGCGAACACCGGGGAGCTGTTTTTT. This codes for CASSLEVAGGANTGELFF.

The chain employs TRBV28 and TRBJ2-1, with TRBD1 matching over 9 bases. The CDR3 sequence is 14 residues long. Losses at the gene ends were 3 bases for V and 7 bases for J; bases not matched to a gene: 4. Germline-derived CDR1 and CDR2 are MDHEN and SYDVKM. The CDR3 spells CASSFTGGNNEQFF. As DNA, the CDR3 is TGTGCCAGCAGTTTTACAGGGGGCAATAATGAGCAGTTCTTC.

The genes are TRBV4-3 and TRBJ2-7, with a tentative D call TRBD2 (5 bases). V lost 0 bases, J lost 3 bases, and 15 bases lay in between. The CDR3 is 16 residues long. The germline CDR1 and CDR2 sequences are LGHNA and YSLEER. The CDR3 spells CASSQERGPTIYEQYF. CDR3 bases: TGCGCCAGCAGCCAAGAGCGCGGCCCGACTATCTACGAGCAGTACTTC.

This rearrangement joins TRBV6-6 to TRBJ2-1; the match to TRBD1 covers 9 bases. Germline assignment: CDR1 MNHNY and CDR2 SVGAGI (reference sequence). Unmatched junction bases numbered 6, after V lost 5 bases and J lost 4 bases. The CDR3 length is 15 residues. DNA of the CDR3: TGTGCCAGCAGTGCACAGGGGGCGCGGTACAATGAGCAGTTCTTC. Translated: CASSAQGARYNEQFF.

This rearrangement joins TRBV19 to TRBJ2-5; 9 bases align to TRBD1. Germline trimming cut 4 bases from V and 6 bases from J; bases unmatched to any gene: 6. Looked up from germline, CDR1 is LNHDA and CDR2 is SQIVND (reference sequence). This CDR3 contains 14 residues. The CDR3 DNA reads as TGTGCCAGTAGTACGGACAGGGGCACGCAGACCCAGTACTTC. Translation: CASSTDRGTQTQYF.

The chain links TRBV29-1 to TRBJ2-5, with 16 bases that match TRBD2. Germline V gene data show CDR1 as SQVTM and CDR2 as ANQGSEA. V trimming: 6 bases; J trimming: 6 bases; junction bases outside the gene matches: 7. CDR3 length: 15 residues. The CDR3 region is CSVLRGLAGGQTQYF. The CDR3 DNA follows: TGCAGCGTCCTAAGGGGACTAGCGGGGGGGCAGACCCAGTACTTC.

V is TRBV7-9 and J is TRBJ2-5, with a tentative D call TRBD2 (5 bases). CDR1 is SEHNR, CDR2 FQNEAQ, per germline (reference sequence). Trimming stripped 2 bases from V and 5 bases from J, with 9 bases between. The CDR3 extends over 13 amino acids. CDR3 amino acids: CASSLSPGETQYF. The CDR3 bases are TGTGCCAGCAGCTTATCACCGGGGGAGACCCAGTACTTC.

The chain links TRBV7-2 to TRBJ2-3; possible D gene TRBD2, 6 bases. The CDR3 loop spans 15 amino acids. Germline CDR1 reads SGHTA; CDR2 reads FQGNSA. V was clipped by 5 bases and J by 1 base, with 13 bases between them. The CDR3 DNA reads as TGTGCCAGCAGCCCCGGGGGTTTCGGCACAGATACGCAGTATTTT. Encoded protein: CASSPGGFGTDTQYF.

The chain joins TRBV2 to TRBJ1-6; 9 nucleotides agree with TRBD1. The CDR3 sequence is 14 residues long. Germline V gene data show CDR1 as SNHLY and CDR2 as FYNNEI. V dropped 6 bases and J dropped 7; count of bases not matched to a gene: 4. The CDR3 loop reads CASSRTGGNSPLHF. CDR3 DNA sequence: TGTGCCAGCAGCCGAACAGGGGGCAATTCACCCCTCCACTTT.

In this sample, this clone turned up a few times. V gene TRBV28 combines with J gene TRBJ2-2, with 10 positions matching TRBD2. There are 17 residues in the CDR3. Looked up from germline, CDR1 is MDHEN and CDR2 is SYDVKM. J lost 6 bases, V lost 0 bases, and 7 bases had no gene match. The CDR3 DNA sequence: TGTGCCAGCAGTTTATGGAAGTTAGCGGGGGGACCCGGGGAGCTGTTTTTT. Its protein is CASSLWKLAGGPGELFF.

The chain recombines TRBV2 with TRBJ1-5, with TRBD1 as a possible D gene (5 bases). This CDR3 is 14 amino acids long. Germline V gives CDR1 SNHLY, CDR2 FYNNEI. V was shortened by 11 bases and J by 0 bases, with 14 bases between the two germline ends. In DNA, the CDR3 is TGTGCCTTCAAAACCGACAGTAGCAATCAGCCCCAGCATTTT. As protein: CAFKTDSSNQPQHF.

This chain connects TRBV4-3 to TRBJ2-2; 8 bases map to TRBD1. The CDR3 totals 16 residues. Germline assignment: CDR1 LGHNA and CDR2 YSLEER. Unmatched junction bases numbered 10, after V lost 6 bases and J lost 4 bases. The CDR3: CASSPDRGVGTGELFF. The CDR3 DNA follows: TGCGCCAGCAGTCCCGACAGGGGAGTAGGCACCGGGGAGCTGTTTTTT.

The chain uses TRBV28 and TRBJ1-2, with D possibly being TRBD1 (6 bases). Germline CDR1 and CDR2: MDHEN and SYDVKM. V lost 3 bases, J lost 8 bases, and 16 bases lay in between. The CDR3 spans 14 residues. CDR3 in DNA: TGTGCCAGCAGTTTGGGGACAATCTCTGAAGGCTACACCTTC. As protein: CASSLGTISEGYTF.

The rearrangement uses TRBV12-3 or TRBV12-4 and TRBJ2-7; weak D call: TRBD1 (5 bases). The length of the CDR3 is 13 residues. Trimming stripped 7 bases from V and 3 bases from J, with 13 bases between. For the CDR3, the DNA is TGTGCCAGCACCCCTACAGGAAACTACGAGCAGTACTTC. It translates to CASTPTGNYEQYF.

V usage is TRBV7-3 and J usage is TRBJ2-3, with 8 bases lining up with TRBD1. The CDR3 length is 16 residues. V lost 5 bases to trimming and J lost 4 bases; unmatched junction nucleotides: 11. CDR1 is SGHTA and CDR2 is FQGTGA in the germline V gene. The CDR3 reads CASSLGIAGGADTQYF. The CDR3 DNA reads TGTGCCAGCAGCCTTGGAATCGCAGGGGGCGCAGATACGCAGTATTTT.

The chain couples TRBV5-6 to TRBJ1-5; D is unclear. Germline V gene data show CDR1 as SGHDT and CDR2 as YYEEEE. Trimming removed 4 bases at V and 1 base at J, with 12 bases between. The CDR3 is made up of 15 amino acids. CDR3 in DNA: TGTGCCAGCAGCCTCCGAGGTTCGAGCAATCAGCCCCAGCATTTT. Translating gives CASSLRGSSNQPQHF. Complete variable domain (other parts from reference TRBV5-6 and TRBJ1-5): DAGVTQSPTHLIKTRGQQVTLRCSPKSGHDTVSWYQQALGQGPQFIFQYYEEEERQRGNFPDRFSGHQFPNYSSELNVNALLLGDSALYLCASSLRGSSNQPQHFGDGTRLSIL.

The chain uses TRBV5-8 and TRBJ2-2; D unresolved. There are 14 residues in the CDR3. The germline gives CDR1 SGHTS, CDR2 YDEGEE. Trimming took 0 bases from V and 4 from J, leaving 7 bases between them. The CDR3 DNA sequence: TGTGCCAGCAGCTTGGATTCCTTCACCGGGGAGCTGTTTTTT. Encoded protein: CASSLDSFTGELFF.

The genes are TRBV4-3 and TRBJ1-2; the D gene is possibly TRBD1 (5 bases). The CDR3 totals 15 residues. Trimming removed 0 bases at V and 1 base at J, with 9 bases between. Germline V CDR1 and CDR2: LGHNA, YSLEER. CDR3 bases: TGCGCCAGCAGCCAAGATCGGGGGGATAACTATGGCTACACCTTC. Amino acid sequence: CASSQDRGDNYGYTF.

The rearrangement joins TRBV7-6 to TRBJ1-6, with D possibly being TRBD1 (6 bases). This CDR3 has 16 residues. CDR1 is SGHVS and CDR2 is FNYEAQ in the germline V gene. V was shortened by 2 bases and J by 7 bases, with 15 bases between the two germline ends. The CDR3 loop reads CASSLSGVGINSPLHF. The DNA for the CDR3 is TGTGCCAGCAGCTTATCAGGGGTCGGTATAAATTCACCCCTCCACTTT.

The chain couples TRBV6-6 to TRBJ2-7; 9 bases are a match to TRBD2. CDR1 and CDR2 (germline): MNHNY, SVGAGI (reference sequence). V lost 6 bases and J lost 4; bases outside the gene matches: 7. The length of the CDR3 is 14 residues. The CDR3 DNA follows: TGTGCCAGCAGCCCCAGCGGGGGGATGTACGAGCAGTACTTC. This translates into CASSPSGGMYEQYF.

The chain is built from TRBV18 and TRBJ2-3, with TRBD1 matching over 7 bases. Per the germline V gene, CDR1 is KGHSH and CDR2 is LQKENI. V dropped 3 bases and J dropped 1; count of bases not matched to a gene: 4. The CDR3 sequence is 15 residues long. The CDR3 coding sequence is TGTGCCAGCTCACCCCGACAGGGCCGCACAGATACGCAGTATTTT. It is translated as CASSPRQGRTDTQYF.

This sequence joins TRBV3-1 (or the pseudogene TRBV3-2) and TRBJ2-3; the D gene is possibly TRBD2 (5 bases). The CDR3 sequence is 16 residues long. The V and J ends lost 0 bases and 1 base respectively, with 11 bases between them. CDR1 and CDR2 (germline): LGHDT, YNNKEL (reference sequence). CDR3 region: CASSQDGSSGTDTQYF. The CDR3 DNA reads TGTGCCAGCAGCCAAGATGGTAGTAGCGGCACAGATACGCAGTATTTT.

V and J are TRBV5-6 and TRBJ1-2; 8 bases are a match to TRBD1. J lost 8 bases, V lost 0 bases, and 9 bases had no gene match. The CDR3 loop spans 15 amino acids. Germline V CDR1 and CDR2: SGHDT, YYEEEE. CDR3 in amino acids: CASSLAGQGERGYTF. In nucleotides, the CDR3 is TGTGCCAGCAGCTTGGCCGGACAGGGTGAGAGAGGCTACACCTTC.

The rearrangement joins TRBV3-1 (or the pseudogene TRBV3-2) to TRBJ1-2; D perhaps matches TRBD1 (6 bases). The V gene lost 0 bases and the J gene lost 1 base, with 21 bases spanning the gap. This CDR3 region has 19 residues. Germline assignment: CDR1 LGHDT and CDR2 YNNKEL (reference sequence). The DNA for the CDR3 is TGTGCCAGCAGCCAAGAAGGCATACTAGGAGGGGGGGATAACTATGGCTACACCTTC. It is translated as CASSQEGILGGGDNYGYTF.